This TCR beta chain was obtained from a study of OX40 agonist ivuxolimab in advanced cancers. Background on the study: Previous treatment with anti-PD-1, anti-PD-L1 or anti-CTLA-4 therapy was allowed; 40% had received some.

CDR1 and CDR2 from the germline V gene are MNHEY and SVGAGI. This CDR3 is built from 11 residues. V was cut by 7 bases and J by 5 bases, with 8 bases left in between. A remark on this clone: The antigen remains undetermined.

Study outcomes and limitations: Nonresponders included some who also had low normalized T-cell clonal expansion. CD8+ T cells were the subset that, on average, had more expanded clones than CD4+.

Data came from immunoSEQ multiplex PCR; TCRdb stores just in-frame clones and leaves some out. The sample has fewer than 85,000 clones; about 88% are singletons. The TCR originated in an adult with an advanced solid tumor such as melanoma, head and neck, liver or kidney cancer. The sample consisted of CD4+ or CD8+ T cells sorted from blood, taken in a trial of the OX40 agonist ivuxolimab. The V gene is TRBV6-5, the J gene TRBJ1-1, with D possibly TRBD1 on 6 matching bases. The CDR3 DNA reads as TGTGCCAGCATAGGACAGACTGAAGCTTTCTTT. Protein: CASIGQTEAFF.